This entry concerns a single TCR beta chain. Antigen unknown. Donors had nominal health at sampling but likely had unrecorded immune exposures. This specimen comes from a study of cytomegalovirus exposure and HLA in healthy donors. Broader study findings: According to a later analysis, most TCR beta chains associated with CMV appeared HLA-restricted. An ancestry cluster, one associated with Asian ancestry, reportedly showed fewer N-insertions than the approximately 650-donor mean in a later analysis.

The PCR used 60 Vbeta and 13 Jbeta primers. Libraries were prepared by immunoSEQ multiplex PCR; TCRdb keeps only in-frame clonotypes and omits some of them. The data contain around 130,000 clones, around 79% of them singletons. The CDR3 sequence is 12 residues long. CDR1 and CDR2 (germline): SQVTM, ANQGSEA. The V and J ends lost 1 base and 9 bases, in that order; junction bases with no gene match: 3. This chain joins TRBV29-1 and TRBJ2-1, with 7 nucleotides matching TRBD1. The sequencing input was PBMCs. The sequence derives from a woman between 40 and 50 years old in good health and CMV-seropositive. CDR3 nucleotides: TGCAGCGTTGAAGTGGACAGGAGTGAGCAGTTCTTC. It specifies CSVEVDRSEQFF.